This passage covers 32 T cell receptor beta chains from one sample sequenced in a study of cytomegalovirus exposure and HLA in healthy donors. Primers included in the PCR were 60 Vbeta and 13 Jbeta primers. TCRdb keeps only in-frame clones here, not all; method: immunoSEQ multiplex PCR. The table shows 120,000 to 150,000 clones, with more than 75% occurring only once. Source material: PBMCs. The source is a female donor in good health and CMV-seronegative.

V and J are TRBV4-1 and TRBJ2-5; 12 bases map to TRBD2. The CDR3 sequence is 16 residues long. With 3 bases clipped from V and 6 bases from J, the junction kept 8 bases outside the gene matches. Germline CDR1 reads MGHRA; CDR2 reads YSYEKL. CDR3: CASSQERLAGDQTQYF. CDR3 coding DNA: TGCGCCAGCAGCCAGGAACGACTAGCGGGAGACCAGACCCAGTACTTC.

This chain connects TRBV15 to TRBJ2-1; D is undetermined. V shed 5 bases and J shed 7 bases, with 18 bases lying between them. The germline gives CDR1 LNHNV, CDR2 YYDKDF (reference sequence). CDR3 size: 15 residues. CDR3 nucleotides: TGTGCCACCAGCGGGCCGAGACGGTCCCTAAATGAGCAGTTCTTC. Translated, it gives CATSGPRRSLNEQFF.

The gene calls are TRBV4-3 and TRBJ1-2; D ambiguous. The CDR3 covers 14 residues. The V gene lost 0 bases and the J gene lost 3 bases, with 8 bases spanning the gap. Per germline, CDR1 LGHNA and CDR2 YSLEER. The DNA for the CDR3 is TGCGCCAGCAGCCAAGAGGGCAGGCACTATGGCTACACCTTC. Amino acids: CASSQEGRHYGYTF.

This clone was counted once. The rearrangement joins TRBV5-1 to TRBJ2-2; D may be TRBD2 (6 bases). Germline values: CDR1 SGHRS, CDR2 YFSETQ. The CDR3 is 15 residues long. Trimming left V 0 bases short and J 4 bases short, with 10 bases between. CDR3 in DNA: TGCGCCAGCAGCTTGGATGGCGGGATCACCGGGGAGCTGTTTTTT. This sequence encodes CASSLDGGITGELFF.

The table lists this clone with a count of one. The rearrangement links TRBV21-1 to TRBJ2-5; the table's D gene call, TRBD2, was not cross checked with the DNA. TRBV21-1 is annotated as a pseudogene. The CDR3 has 16 amino acids. The CDR3 protein is CASSKASREGDETQYF. CDR3 in DNA: TGTGCCAGCAGCAAAGCGAGCAGGGAGGGGGATGAGACCCAGTACTTC.

This chain links TRBV7-9 with TRBJ2-1; 9 bases line up with TRBD2. The ends lost 6 bases at V and 4 bases at J; junction bases unmatched: 4. CDR1 is SEHNR and CDR2 is FQNEAQ in the germline V gene (reference sequence). The CDR3 spans 14 residues. CDR3 bases: TGTGCCAGCAGAGAGACTAGCGGTTACAATGAGCAGTTCTTC. Translating it yields CASRETSGYNEQFF. The full variable domain, completed using reference TRBV7-9 and TRBJ2-1, is DTGVSQNPRHKITKRGQNVTFRCDPISEHNRLYWYRQTLGQGPEFLTYFQNEAQLEKSRLLSDRFSAERPKGSFSTLEIQRTEQGDSAMYLCASRETSGYNEQFFGPGTRLTVL.

This clone was seen only a few times. The chain combines TRBV6-6 with TRBJ1-4, with 7 bases aligning to TRBD1. The V gene end was trimmed by 6 bases and the J gene end by 3 bases; junction bases not matched to a gene: 4. The CDR3 loop spans 14 amino acids. Per germline, CDR1 MNHNY and CDR2 SVGAGI (reference sequence). The CDR3 DNA sequence: TGTGCCAGCAGCCGACAGGGTTCTAATGAAAAACTGTTTTTT. Translating gives CASSRQGSNEKLFF.

The V and J genes are TRBV5-6 and TRBJ1-5; 8 nucleotides agree with TRBD1. This CDR3 comprises 13 residues. The germline V gene has CDR1 SGHDT and CDR2 YYEEEE. V shed 4 bases and J 7 bases; nucleotides not matched to a gene: 4. This CDR3 reads CASSRTGRQPQHF. CDR3 sequence (DNA): TGTGCCAGCAGCCGGACAGGGCGACAGCCCCAGCATTTT.

The rearrangement links TRBV29-1 to TRBJ2-1; 13 bases fit TRBD2. Germline V gene data show CDR1 as SQVTM and CDR2 as ANQGSEA. V shed 7 bases, J shed 3 bases, and the junction held 3 bases outside the gene matches. The CDR3 totals 14 residues. CDR3 loop: CSGGLAGVYNEQFF. DNA of the CDR3: TGCAGCGGAGGACTAGCGGGAGTCTACAATGAGCAGTTCTTC.

V and J are TRBV5-4 and TRBJ2-5; 8 nucleotides agree with TRBD2. This CDR3 is 14 amino acids long. The V gene's germline CDR1 is SGHNT and CDR2 YYREEE (reference sequence). The V segment lost 4 bases and the J segment 7 bases; nucleotides outside the gene matches: 9. Here the CDR3 reads CASSPTVGRGTQYF. CDR3 DNA: TGTGCCAGCAGCCCTACCGTCGGGAGGGGGACCCAGTACTTC.

V gene TRBV25-1 combines with J gene TRBJ2-7; TRBD1 is a possible D gene (6 bases). The CDR3 is 12 residues long. Germline loops: CDR1 MGHDK, CDR2 SYGVNS. The ends were cut back, 6 bases at V and 5 bases at J, with 11 bases in the middle. CDR3 nucleotides: TGTGCCAGCAGGGGTACAGGGAACGAGCAGTACTTC. It specifies CASRGTGNEQYF.

The chain couples TRBV7-6 to TRBJ2-3; perhaps TRBD1 as D (6 bases). The germline CDR1 and CDR2 sequences are SGHVS and FNYEAQ. Deletions cut 8 bases from V and 4 bases from J, with 13 bases between. CDR3 length: 13 residues. The CDR3 here is CASVTGLADTQYF. CDR3 nucleotides: TGTGCCAGCGTAACAGGGCTTGCAGATACGCAGTATTTT.

In its sample, this clone was seen a few times. The rearrangement links TRBV4-1 to TRBJ2-7; D possibly corresponds to TRBD2 (5 bases). Germline V gene data show CDR1 as MGHRA and CDR2 as YSYEKL. The CDR3 covers 16 residues. Trimming cost V 1 base and J 3 bases, with 16 bases left between them. CDR3 sequence: CASSQVRTGGIYEQYF. The CDR3, as DNA: TGCGCCAGCAGCCAAGTAAGGACTGGTGGGATCTACGAGCAGTACTTC.

The V and J genes are TRBV30 and TRBJ1-1; D call uncertain. The CDR3 is made up of 14 amino acids. V shed 0 bases and J shed 0 bases, with 8 bases lying between them. Germline CDR1 reads GTSNPN; CDR2 reads SVGIG (reference sequence). The CDR3 bases are TGTGCCTGGAGTGTTGGTTACATGAACACTGAAGCTTTCTTT. Translating it yields CAWSVGYMNTEAFF.

This clone was counted only a few times. This chain uses TRBV5-5 with TRBJ1-4; 8 positions match TRBD1. This CDR3 has 15 amino acids. CDR1 and CDR2 from the germline V gene are SGHKS and YYEKEE (reference sequence). Trimming took 5 bases from V and 4 from J; bases not matched to a gene: 7. The CDR3 reads CASSAPGQDNEKLFF. For the CDR3, the DNA is TGTGCCAGCAGTGCGCCGGGACAGGATAATGAAAAACTGTTTTTT.

CDR3 region: CARIDPGLAREQYF. As DNA, the CDR3 is TGTGCCAGGATAGACCCGGGACTAGCAAGAGAGCAGTACTTC. The chain joins TRBV27 to TRBJ2-7; TRBD2 matches 9 bases. The V and J ends lost 9 bases and 7 bases, in that order; junction bases with no gene match: 13. The CDR3 runs to 14 residues. The germline gives CDR1 MNHEY, CDR2 SMNVEV (reference sequence).

The chain employs TRBV6-1 and TRBJ1-5; TRBD1 matches 9 bases. The germline gives CDR1 MNHNS, CDR2 SASEGT. The V gene end was trimmed by 1 base and the J gene end by 3 bases; junction bases not matched to a gene: 4. CDR3 length equals 16 residues. The CDR3 reads CASSEEQGAFNQPQHF. The CDR3 nucleotides are TGTGCCAGCAGTGAAGAACAGGGGGCTTTCAATCAGCCCCAGCATTTT.

The chain employs TRBV5-6 and TRBJ2-7; D gene ambiguous. Trimming cost V 0 bases and J 0 bases, with 13 bases left between them. This CDR3 region has 16 residues. Germline V gene sequence: CDR1 SGHDT, CDR2 YYEEEE. CDR3 in amino acids: CASSLVGVSSSYEQYF. Here the CDR3 DNA reads TGTGCCAGCAGCTTGGTGGGCGTATCGAGCTCCTACGAGCAGTACTTC.

The chain combines TRBV7-2 with TRBJ2-1; tentative D call: TRBD2 (5 bases). The CDR3 has 15 residues. Germline V lookup: CDR1 SGHTA, CDR2 FQGNSA. Between the trimmed V and J ends, which lost 1 base and 1 base, there was a span of 8 bases. The CDR3 reads CASSLVEGSYNEQFF. The CDR3 DNA is TGTGCCAGCAGCTTAGTCGAGGGTTCCTACAATGAGCAGTTCTTC.

This chain joins TRBV15 and TRBJ2-7; 7 nucleotides match TRBD2. With 5 bases clipped from V and 3 bases from J, the junction kept 13 bases outside the gene matches. The CDR3 consists of 16 residues. Germline values: CDR1 LNHNV, CDR2 YYDKDF (reference sequence). The CDR3 reads CATSATLGGVGYEQYF. The CDR3 DNA is TGTGCCACCAGCGCAACCTTGGGAGGGGTAGGCTACGAGCAGTACTTC.

The chain has TRBV27 and TRBJ2-1; a weak D match, TRBD2 (6 bases). This CDR3 contains 16 residues. V was cut by 3 bases and J by 6 bases, with 18 bases left in between. Germline-derived CDR1 and CDR2 are MNHEY and SMNVEV (reference sequence). CDR3 DNA sequence: TGTGCCAGCAGTTTCGGAGGGGCGCGGTTGGGCAATGAGCAGTTCTTC. Its protein is CASSFGGARLGNEQFF.

The CDR3 is CASSLDGANTGELFF. CDR3 DNA: TGCGCCAGCAGCTTGGACGGGGCGAACACCGGGGAGCTGTTTTTT. This chain joins TRBV5-1 and TRBJ2-2; D may be TRBD2 (5 bases). V was trimmed by 0 bases and J by 0 bases, leaving 6 bases between them. Germline lookup yields CDR1 SGHRS and CDR2 YFSETQ. This CDR3 spans 15 amino acids.

This chain links TRBV7-9 with TRBJ2-1; no clear D gene. The CDR3 runs 12 residues. With 7 bases removed from V and 8 bases from J, the gap between germline ends came to 12 bases. The germline gives CDR1 SEHNR, CDR2 FQNEAQ (reference sequence). The CDR3 DNA follows: TGTGCCAGCATCGGCCGGAGCCATGAGCAGTTCTTC. This sequence encodes CASIGRSHEQFF.

This clone showed up just a few times. The rearrangement uses TRBV30 and TRBJ1-4; D is unclear. V shed 2 bases and J shed 5 bases, with 15 bases lying between them. This CDR3 is built from 15 residues. Germline CDR1 reads GTSNPN; CDR2 reads SVGIG (reference sequence). The CDR3 DNA is TGTGCCTGGAGTTCGGGGATAAGTGCCAATGAAAAACTGTTTTTT. It codes for CAWSSGISANEKLFF.

This clone was recorded a few times. This chain links TRBV5-6 with TRBJ1-5, with 7 bases lining up with TRBD1. CDR3 size: 15 residues. V lost 4 bases and J lost 1; bases outside the gene matches: 5. Germline values: CDR1 SGHDT, CDR2 YYEEEE. The CDR3 DNA reads as TGTGCCAGCAGCAGGACAGGAGAAAGCAATCAGCCCCAGCATTTT. The encoded protein is CASSRTGESNQPQHF.

This chain uses TRBV7-8 with TRBJ2-1; TRBD2 is a possible D gene (6 bases). V gave up 1 base and J gave up 15 bases, with 16 bases separating them. The length of the CDR3 is 13 residues. The germline CDR1 and CDR2 sequences are SGHVS and FQNEAQ. This chain's CDR3 is CASSLGAGVGVFF. The CDR3, as DNA: TGTGCCAGCAGCTTAGGAGCGGGCGTAGGGGTGTTCTTC.

This clone was seen only a few times. J is TRBJ2-2 and V is TRBV19, with TRBD1 matching over 8 bases. Germline lookup yields CDR1 LNHDA and CDR2 SQIVND (reference sequence). The CDR3 runs to 15 residues. Trimming at V came to 8 bases and at J to 4 bases, leaving 9 bases not matched to a gene. This CDR3 reads CASCRSQGATGELFF. CDR3 sequence (DNA): TGTGCCAGTTGCAGATCCCAGGGGGCCACCGGGGAGCTGTTTTTT. The entire variable domain, with the rest obtained from reference TRBV19 and TRBJ2-2, is as follows: DGGITQSPKYLFRKEGQNVTLSCEQNLNHDAMYWYRQDPGQGLRLIYYSQIVNDFQKGDIAEGYSVSREKKESFPLTVTSAQKNPTAFYLCASCRSQGATGELFFGEGSRLTVL.

The chain employs TRBV15 and TRBJ2-5; weak D call: TRBD2 (5 bases). This CDR3 region has 15 residues. With 0 bases removed from V and 2 bases from J, the gap between germline ends came to 10 bases. Germline V CDR1 and CDR2: LNHNV, YYDKDF (reference sequence). CDR3 in DNA: TGTGCCACCAGCAGAGACGGGGAGTTGCAAGAGACCCAGTACTTC. Protein sequence: CATSRDGELQETQYF.

The gene calls are TRBV18 and TRBJ1-2; D unclear. The ends were cut back, 2 bases at V and 8 bases at J, with 15 bases in the middle. CDR1 and CDR2 from the germline V gene are KGHSH and LQKENI. The CDR3 totals 14 residues. The DNA for the CDR3 is TGTGCCAGCTCACCAGAGAGGGCACACCTCGGCTACACCTTC. This codes for CASSPERAHLGYTF.

The chain combines TRBV7-6 with TRBJ2-3; 12 bases map to TRBD2. The germline V gene encodes CDR1 SGHVS and CDR2 FNYEAQ. This CDR3 has 15 residues. Trimming removed 1 base from V and 6 bases from J; junction bases left unmatched: 2. The CDR3 nucleotides read TGTGCCAGCAGCTTAGGGGGACTAGCGGGTGATACGCAGTATTTT. Protein product: CASSLGGLAGDTQYF.

The chain has TRBV2 and TRBJ2-7; the match to TRBD1 covers 7 bases. Germline V gene lookup returns CDR1 SNHLY and CDR2 FYNNEI. The CDR3 spans 11 residues. V dropped 6 bases and J dropped 4; count of bases not matched to a gene: 0. DNA for the CDR3: TGTGCCAGCAGGACAGGGTACGAGCAGTACTTC. Its translation: CASRTGYEQYF.

V and J are TRBV28 and TRBJ1-1, with 8 bases aligning to TRBD1. This CDR3 region has 12 residues. Trimming cost V 10 bases and J 3 bases; bases outside gene matches: 4. Germline assignment: CDR1 MDHEN and CDR2 SYDVKM. CDR3 DNA: TGTGCCATCGGACAGGGCGACACTGAAGCTTTCTTT. It encodes CAIGQGDTEAFF. Drawing the rest from reference TRBV28 and TRBJ1-1, the complete variable domain is DVKVTQSSRYLVKRTGEKVFLECVQDMDHENMFWYRQDPGLGLRLIYFSYDVKMKEKGDIPEGYSVSREKKERFSLILESASTNQTSMYLCAIGQGDTEAFFGQGTRLTVV.